This TCR beta chain derives from a study of T-cell reconstitution after alpha-beta-depleted transplantation in children. Study-wide points: Newly produced T cells mostly accounted for T-cell counts and diversity one year post-transplant. Surviving recipient T cells and thymic progenitors produced the high day-60 TCRbeta diversity seen in some patients.

This clonotype was seen only a few times. The antigen is unknown. Unique molecular identifiers tagged the TCRbeta library. One entry per CDR3 protein, called by TCRdb with MiXCR from the PCR reads. The sample shows 780,000 or so distinct CDR3 sequences, 16% of them seen only once. This CDR3 contains 16 residues. CDR1 is LGHDT, CDR2 YNNKEL, per germline (reference sequence). Between the trimmed V and J ends, which lost 3 bases and 0 bases, there was a span of 15 bases. This sequence originates from a male patient aged 10 to 17 who had a stem cell transplant for acute lymphoblastic leukemia, so the T cells may come from the graft donor. The specimen comprised PBMCs, mostly from graft donor cells, sampled 360 days after TCRalphabeta/CD19-depleted stem cell transplant. J is TRBJ2-7 and V is TRBV3-1, with D maybe TRBD1 (6 bases). The CDR3 region has the DNA TGTGCCAGCAGCCAGGAAGGAGACAGGTCCTCCTACGAGCAGTACTTC. It specifies CASSQEGDRSSYEQYF.